This T cell receptor (beta chain) comes out of a study of cytomegalovirus exposure and HLA in healthy donors. Points from the study as a whole: Accurate predictions that matched the HLA-A and HLA-B alleles of most subjects were reportedly made from TCR beta sequences. Productive rates of about 90% or about 30% were seen for most TCR beta V segments in an earlier analysis.

This clone occurred once. Its antigen is still unknown. CDR3 length: 14 amino acids. The V and J ends lost 3 bases and 4 bases respectively, with 11 bases between them. Germline CDR1 and CDR2: SGDLS and YYNGEE. PCR amplification relied on 60 Vbeta primers (plus 13 Jbeta primers). Profiling relied on immunoSEQ multiplex PCR, and the TCRdb table lists in-frame clones only, not all of them. This table holds under 200,000 clones, approximately 83% found once. Sequenced material: PBMCs. This TCR was recovered from a man between 18 and 35 years old in good health and CMV-seropositive. The rearrangement uses TRBV9 and TRBJ1-3; D might be TRBD1 (6 bases). CDR3 sequence reads: CASSAQGSGNTIYF. The CDR3 DNA reads TGTGCCAGCAGCGCACAGGGATCAGGAAACACCATATATTTT.